This T cell receptor (beta chain) was obtained from a study of blood T cell repertoires in COVID-19. Study-level background: Spain, Italy and the United States supplied samples that represented acute and convalescent COVID-19.

Per the authors' pipeline: Researchers report that nucleated cell counts were estimated from reference gene primer amplification. Clones were read by immunoSEQ multiplex PCR, and TCRdb kept only the in-frame ones, dropping some. Clone size and V and J calls were adopted from that table, with D and trimming inferred from the DNA. The profile shows hundreds of thousands of clones, 70% to 85% of them singletons. V was trimmed by 6 bases and J by 3 bases, leaving 13 bases between them. The CDR3 is 15 amino acids. CDR1 and CDR2 (germline): SGHDT, YYEEEE. Material for sequencing was peripheral blood. This TCR came from a woman older than 75 with acute or convalescent COVID-19. The chain joins TRBV5-6 to TRBJ1-6; TRBD1 is a possible D gene (5 bases). The CDR3 is CASTPGQLYNSPLHF. Here the CDR3 DNA reads TGTGCCAGCACCCCCGGACAACTCTATAATTCACCCCTCCACTTT. The full variable domain, with the rest looked up from reference TRBV5-6 and TRBJ1-6, is DAGVTQSPTHLIKTRGQQVTLRCSPKSGHDTVSWYQQALGQGPQFIFQYYEEEERQRGNFPDRFSGHQFPNYSSELNVNALLLGDSALYLCASTPGQLYNSPLHFGNGTRLTVT.